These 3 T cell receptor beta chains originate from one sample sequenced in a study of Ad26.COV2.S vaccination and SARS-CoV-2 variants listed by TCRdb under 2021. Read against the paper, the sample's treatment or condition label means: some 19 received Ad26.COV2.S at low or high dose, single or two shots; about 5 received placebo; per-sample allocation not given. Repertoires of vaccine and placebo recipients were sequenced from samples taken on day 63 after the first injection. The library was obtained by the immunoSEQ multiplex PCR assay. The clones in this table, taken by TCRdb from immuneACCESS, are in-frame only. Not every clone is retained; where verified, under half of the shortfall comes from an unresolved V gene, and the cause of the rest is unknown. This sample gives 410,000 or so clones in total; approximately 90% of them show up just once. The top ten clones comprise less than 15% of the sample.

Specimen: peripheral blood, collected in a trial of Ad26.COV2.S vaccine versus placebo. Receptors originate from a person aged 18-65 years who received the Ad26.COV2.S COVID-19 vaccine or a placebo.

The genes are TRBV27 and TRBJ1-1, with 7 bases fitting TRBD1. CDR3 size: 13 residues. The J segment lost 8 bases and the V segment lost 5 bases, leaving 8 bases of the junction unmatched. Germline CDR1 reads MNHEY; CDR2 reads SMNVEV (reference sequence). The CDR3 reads CASSIDRVREAFF. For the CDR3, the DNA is TGTGCCAGCAGTATAGACAGGGTTCGCGAAGCTTTCTTT.

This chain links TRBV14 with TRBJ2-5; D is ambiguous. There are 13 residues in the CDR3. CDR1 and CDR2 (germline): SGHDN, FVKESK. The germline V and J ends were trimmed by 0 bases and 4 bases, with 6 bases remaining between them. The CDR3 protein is CASSQDLGETQYF. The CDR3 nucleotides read TGTGCCAGCAGCCAAGATTTGGGAGAGACCCAGTACTTC.

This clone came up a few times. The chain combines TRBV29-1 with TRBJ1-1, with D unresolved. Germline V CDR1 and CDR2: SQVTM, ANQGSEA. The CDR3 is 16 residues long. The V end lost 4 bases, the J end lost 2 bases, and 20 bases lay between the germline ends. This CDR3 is CSVVGPSPASNTEAFF. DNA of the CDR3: TGCAGCGTTGTTGGCCCGAGCCCGGCATCTAACACTGAAGCTTTCTTT.